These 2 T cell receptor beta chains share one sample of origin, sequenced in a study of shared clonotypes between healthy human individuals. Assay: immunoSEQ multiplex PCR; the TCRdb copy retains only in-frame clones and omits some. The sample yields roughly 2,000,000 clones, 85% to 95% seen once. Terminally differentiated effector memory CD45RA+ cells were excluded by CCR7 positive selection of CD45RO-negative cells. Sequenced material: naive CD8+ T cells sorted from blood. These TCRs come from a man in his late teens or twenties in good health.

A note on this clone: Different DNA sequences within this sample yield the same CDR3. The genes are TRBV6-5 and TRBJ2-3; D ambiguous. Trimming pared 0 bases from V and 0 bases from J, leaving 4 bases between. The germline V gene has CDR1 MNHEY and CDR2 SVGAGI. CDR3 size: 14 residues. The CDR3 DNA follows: TGTGCCAGCAGTTACTCGGGTAGCACAGATACGCAGTATTTT. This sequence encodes CASSYSGSTDTQYF.

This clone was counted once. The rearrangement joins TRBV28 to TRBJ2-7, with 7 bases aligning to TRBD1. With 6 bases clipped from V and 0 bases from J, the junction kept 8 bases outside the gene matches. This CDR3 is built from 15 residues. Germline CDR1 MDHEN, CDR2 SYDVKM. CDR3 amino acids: CASSVQGESSYEQYF. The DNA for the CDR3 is TGTGCCAGCAGCGTTCAGGGGGAGTCCTCCTACGAGCAGTACTTC.